This TCR beta chain came from a study of blood T cell repertoires in COVID-19 (dated by TCRdb to between 2020 and 2021). Broadly, across the study: Collaborator samples came from the United States, Italy and Spain and covered acute and convalescent phases of COVID-19. The prospective study material was composed of cDNA or gDNA derived from T cells, B-cell-depleted T cells, or PBMCs. Deeply sampled blood TCRbeta repertoires from subjects exposed to, actively infected with, or recovered from COVID-19 were included in the dataset. The repertoires were released in a freely available public database intended as a resource for research on the immune response to SARS-CoV-2. Samples came from the ongoing ImmuneRACE study (first 160 participants) plus 1,254 subjects from 6 global collaborators. Sample metadata almost always included a de-identified subject ID, COVID-19 status, age in years and sex. Where available, HLA class I and class II types were obtained from metadata supplied by the sample provider rather than from assay-based typing.

The immunoSEQ Assay, a bias-controlled multiplex PCR, was used to amplify TCRbeta CDR3 regions from genomic DNA. Turning to the authors' computational methods: The number of nucleated cells in each sample was estimated from the amplification of reference gene primers within the assay. Sequence reads were collapsed and filtered to measure the absolute abundance of every unique TCRbeta CDR3 rearrangement. For each sample, productive Simpson clonality was calculated as the square root of Simpson's diversity index across productive rearrangements. The immuneACCESS repertoire file appears here via TCRdb, limited to in-frame rearrangements. These files lack a portion of the clones; in checked studies, under half of the deficit traces to unresolved V genes, and the cause of the others is not known. Clone size and V and J calls were adopted from that table, with D and trimming inferred from the DNA. This sample comprises 150,000 to 200,000 clones, 60% to 85% of them detected only once. Jointly, the top ten make up 2.8% of the sample.

Results and caveats for the whole study, not just this receptor: The quantity of clinical and demographic metadata differed by source and by participant and was supplied without curation.

The collaborating institutions used their own protocols to collect whole blood in K2EDTA tubes. For TCRbeta analysis, collaborators shipped samples as frozen whole blood, isolated PBMCs, or DNA extracted from either of those sample types. The junction shows trimming of 2 bases on V and 6 bases on J, plus 17 bases between the germline ends. The CDR3 contains 16 residues, cysteine and phenylalanine counted. The kept DNA is CDR3 alone, 48 bases in frame from the first base. The germline V gene supplies CDR1 MRHNA and CDR2 SNTAGT. About this clone: What this receptor recognizes is not known. No clone much larger than this one lies a single base away; base qualities are absent.

Sequenced material: peripheral blood. The chain joins TRBV6-4 to TRBJ1-5; no D gene can be assigned with confidence. The receptor's source is a man in his 70s with acute or convalescent COVID-19. The nucleotide sequence is given as TGTGCCAGCAGTGACAAACGTTCTGTTAAACTTCAGCCCCAGCATTTT. Its translation reads: CASSDKRSVKLQPQHF.